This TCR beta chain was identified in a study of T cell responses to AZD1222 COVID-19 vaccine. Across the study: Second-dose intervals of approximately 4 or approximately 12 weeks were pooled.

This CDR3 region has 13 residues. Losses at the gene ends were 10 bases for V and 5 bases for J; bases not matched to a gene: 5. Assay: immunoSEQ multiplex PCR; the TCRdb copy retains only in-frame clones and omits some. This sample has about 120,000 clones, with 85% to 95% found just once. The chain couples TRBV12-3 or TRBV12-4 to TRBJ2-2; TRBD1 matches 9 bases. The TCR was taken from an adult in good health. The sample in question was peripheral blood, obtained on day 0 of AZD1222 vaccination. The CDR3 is CATRTGDTGELFF. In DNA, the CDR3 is TGTGCCACCCGGACAGGGGATACCGGGGAGCTGTTTTTT.